This T cell receptor beta chain was observed in a study of spatial heterogeneity in lung cancer (dated by TCRdb to the late 2010s). For the study in its entirety: More beta-chain than alpha-chain transcripts were consistently detected, likely reflecting higher beta-chain transcript abundance. In the raw uncorrected reads, each unique combination of TCR and UMI appeared more than ten times on average. Both alpha and beta chains were TCR-sequenced in samples taken at surgery, namely 220 tumor regions, 64 matched nontumor lung samples and a few dozen PBMC samples. Nonsynonymous mutation counts, determined by whole-exome sequencing of tumor tissue, were related to TCR repertoire features. TCR alpha and beta repertoires were quantitatively compared across multiple tumor regions, matched nontumor lung and blood in non-small cell lung cancer. In tumor regions, TCR transcript counts showed a strong correlation with a T cell transcriptional module score derived from matched bulk RNA-seq.

The research as a whole found: TCR-seq was estimated to cover only about 7% of tumor T cells for alpha chains and roughly 12% for beta chains. Confirming at a functional level the hypothesis that regional TCRs recognize regional mutations was considered to require additional single-cell paired TCR alpha and beta sequencing. The number of expanded intratumoral alpha and beta TCRs correlated with the tumor nonsynonymous mutation count. Counts of ubiquitous and regional expanded TCRs correlated with counts of ubiquitous and regional nonsynonymous mutations, respectively.

Concerning this clonotype: Its antigen is unknown. No clone much larger than this one lies a single base away; base qualities are absent.

Receptor amplification or capture employed 5' RACE. Sequenced using a NextSeq 500. To allow correction of PCR and sequencing errors, the TCR library protocol tagged every TCR cDNA molecule with a unique molecular identifier. Turning to the authors' computational methods: TCR identification, UMI-based error correction and CDR3 extraction were all carried out with Decombinator tools. Expanded TCRs were defined as those above a frequency of 2 per 1,000, corresponding to the top 1% of the tumor frequency distribution. Expanded tumor TCRs statistically deemed absent (corrected P<0.05) from at least one tumor region were classed as regional, and all other expanded tumor TCRs were classed as ubiquitous. Renyi diversity was calculated using the R vegan package after each repertoire was subsampled 100 times to 5,000 TCRs. To build CDR3 similarity networks, amino acid triplet string-kernel similarity was used, and CDR3s were connected when their pairwise similarity was above 0.82. TCRdb trimmed the raw reads at Q25, called clones with MiXCR and kept productive beta chains. Each CDR3 protein gets just one entry, which takes the most common genes and DNA from the rows behind it. The V and J calls here are based on TCRdb, not the publication. The sample yields about 20,000 distinct CDR3 sequences; about 15% were counted once. The ten largest make up about 31% of the sample.

In light of the paper, this sample's time point label describes: sample taken at primary tumor resection. Samples were obtained from about 75 patients with early-stage, untreated non-small cell lung cancer from the lung TRACERx cohort. Whole RNA extracted from tumor and nontumor lung tissue, or from cryopreserved PBMC samples, was used for TCR sequencing without cell sorting. Only patients with enough RNA available from two or more tumor regions were chosen for TCR sequencing. Before selection, tumor and adjacent nontumor lung specimens were reviewed by a lung pathologist. V is trimmed back by 5 bases and J by 6 bases, and the junction contains 16 bases that no gene match accounts for. The CDR3 covers 20 residues, taking in both the cysteine and the phenylalanine. Only the CDR3 part of the read is kept: 60 bases, read in frame from the first base. CDR1 SGHVS and CDR2 FQNEAQ were looked up in the germline V gene.

The chain was built from TRBV7-8 and TRBJ2-4, with TRBD2 identical over 16 junction bases. The sample consisted of lung tumor tissue, taken at surgery. This clonotype was obtained from a female donor with early-stage non-small cell lung cancer. The CDR3 region: CASSASTGTSGRGYLNIQYF. The DNA sequence is as follows: TGTGCCAGCAGCGCAAGCACTGGGACTAGCGGGAGGGGGTATCTAAACATTCAGTACTTC.